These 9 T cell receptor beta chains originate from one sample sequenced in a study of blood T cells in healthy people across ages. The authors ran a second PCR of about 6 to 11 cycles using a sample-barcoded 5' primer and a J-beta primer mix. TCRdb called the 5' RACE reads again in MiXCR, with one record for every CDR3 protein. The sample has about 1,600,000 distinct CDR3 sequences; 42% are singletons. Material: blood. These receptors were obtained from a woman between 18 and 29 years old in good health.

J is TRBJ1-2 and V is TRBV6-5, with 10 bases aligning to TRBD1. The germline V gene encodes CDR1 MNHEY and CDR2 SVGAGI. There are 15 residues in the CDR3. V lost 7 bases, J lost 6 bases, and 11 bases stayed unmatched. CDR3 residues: CASTEMGQGLDGYTF. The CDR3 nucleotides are TGTGCCAGCACCGAGATGGGACAGGGGCTGGATGGCTACACCTTC.

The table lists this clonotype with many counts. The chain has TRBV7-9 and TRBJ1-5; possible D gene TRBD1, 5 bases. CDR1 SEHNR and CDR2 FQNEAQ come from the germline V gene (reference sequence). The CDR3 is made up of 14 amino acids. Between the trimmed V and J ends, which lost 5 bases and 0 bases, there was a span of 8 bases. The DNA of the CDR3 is TGTGCCAGCAGCCCCGGGGGTAGCAATCAGCCCCAGCATTTT. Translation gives CASSPGGSNQPQHF.

Written as DNA, the CDR3 is TGCGCCAGCAGCGACGGGACACTTGAAGCTTTCTTT. It translates to CASSDGTLEAFF. This chain uses TRBV5-1 with TRBJ1-1, with D maybe TRBD1 (6 bases). CDR1 and CDR2 from the germline V gene are SGHRS and YFSETQ. Trimming pared 4 bases from V and 7 bases from J, leaving 11 bases between. The CDR3 contains 12 residues.

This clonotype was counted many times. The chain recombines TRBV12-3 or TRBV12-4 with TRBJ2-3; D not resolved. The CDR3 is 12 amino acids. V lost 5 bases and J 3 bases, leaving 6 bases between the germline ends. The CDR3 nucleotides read TGTGCCAGCAGTCTCTTTACAGATACGCAGTATTTT. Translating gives CASSLFTDTQYF.

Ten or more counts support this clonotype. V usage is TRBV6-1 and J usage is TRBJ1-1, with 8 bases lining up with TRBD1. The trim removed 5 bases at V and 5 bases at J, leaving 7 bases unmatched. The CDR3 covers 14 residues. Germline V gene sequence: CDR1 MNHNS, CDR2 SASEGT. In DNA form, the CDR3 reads TGTGCCAGCAGTTCCGGACAGGGAAGGACTGAAGCTTTCTTT. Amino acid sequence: CASSSGQGRTEAFF.

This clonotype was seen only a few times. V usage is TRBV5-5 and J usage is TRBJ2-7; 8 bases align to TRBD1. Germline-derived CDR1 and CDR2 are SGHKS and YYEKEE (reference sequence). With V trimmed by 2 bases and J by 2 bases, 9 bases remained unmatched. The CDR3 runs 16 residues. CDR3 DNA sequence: TGTGCCAGCAGCTTCGCTAAATCGACAGGGGCCTACGAGCAGTACTTC. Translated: CASSFAKSTGAYEQYF.

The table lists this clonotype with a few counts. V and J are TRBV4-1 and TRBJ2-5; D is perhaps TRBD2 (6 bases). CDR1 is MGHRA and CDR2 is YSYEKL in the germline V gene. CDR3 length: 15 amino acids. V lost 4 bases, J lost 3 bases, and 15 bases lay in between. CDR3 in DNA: TGCGCCAGCAGCCCATCGGGGGACGGAGAAGAGACCCAGTACTTC. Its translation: CASSPSGDGEETQYF.

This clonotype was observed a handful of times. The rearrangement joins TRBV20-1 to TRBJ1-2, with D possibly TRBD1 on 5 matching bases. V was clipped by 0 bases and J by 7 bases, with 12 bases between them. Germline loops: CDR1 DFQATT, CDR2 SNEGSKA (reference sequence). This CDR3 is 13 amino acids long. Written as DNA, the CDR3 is TGCAGTGCTAGAGACGGGGCCTGGGGTGGCTACACCTTC. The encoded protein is CSARDGAWGGYTF.

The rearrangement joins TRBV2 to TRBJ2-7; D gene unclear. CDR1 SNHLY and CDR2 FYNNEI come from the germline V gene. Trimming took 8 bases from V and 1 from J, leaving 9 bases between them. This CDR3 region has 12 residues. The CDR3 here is CASVTESYEQYF. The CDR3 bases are TGTGCCAGCGTTACAGAATCCTACGAGCAGTACTTC.